This T cell receptor (beta chain) comes out of a study of regulatory T cells in long-lasting Graves disease. Study summary: For a period under 3 months, newly diagnosed Graves' patients had taken antithyroid drugs.

Sample time point: newly diagnosed GD, antithyroid drugs for less than 3 months. Researchers made the TCR library from RNA that was extracted from PBMCs. In this sample, this clonotype turned up a few times. Losses at the gene ends were 10 bases for V and 5 bases for J; bases not matched to a gene: 10. This CDR3 has 16 amino acids. The germline gives CDR1 LNHDA, CDR2 SQIVND (reference sequence). To make TCR beta libraries, researchers used iRepertoire HTBI primers and Arm-PCR of CDR3 regions. TCRdb used MiXCR to reprocess the multiplex PCR reads, holding one entry per CDR3 protein. The table includes about 450,000 distinct CDR3 sequences, 11% to 15% detected once. These records were also assigned to another study, of T cells in Graves' hyperthyroidism and ophthalmopathy.

The sequence derives from a woman between 45 and 65 years old with Graves disease. Source: peripheral blood mononuclear cells (PBMCs), taken at new diagnosis, from a patient treated with antithyroid drugs. The chain has TRBV19 and TRBJ2-2; 13 nucleotides agree with TRBD2. CDR3 nucleotide sequence: TGTGCCACTCGGACTAGCGGGAGAGTCGGGACCGGGGAGCTGTTTTTT. It encodes CATRTSGRVGTGELFF.